This T cell receptor (beta chain) was obtained from a study of T-cell memory formation after mild COVID-19. TCRdb recomputed calls from the 5' RACE reads with MiXCR, one row per CDR3 protein. The sample lists 300,000 to 400,000 distinct CDR3 sequences, about 21% seen once, with approximately 13% in the top ten. The sample holds many counts of this clonotype. This CDR3 region has 15 residues. Trimming removed 5 bases at V and 5 bases at J, with 18 bases between. Germline CDR1 and CDR2: SGHAT and FQNNGV. This clonotype originated in an adult woman who had mild COVID-19 (a few samples of this study predate the infection). Cell type and time point are not known. This chain joins TRBV11-2 and TRBJ1-1; tentative D call: TRBD1 (5 bases). The sample consisted of PBMCs or a T cell subset sorted from them (not recorded which). CDR3 DNA sequence: TGTGCCAGCAGCACCAATGGCAGGGCAGGGACTGAAGCTTTCTTT. This codes for CASSTNGRAGTEAFF.